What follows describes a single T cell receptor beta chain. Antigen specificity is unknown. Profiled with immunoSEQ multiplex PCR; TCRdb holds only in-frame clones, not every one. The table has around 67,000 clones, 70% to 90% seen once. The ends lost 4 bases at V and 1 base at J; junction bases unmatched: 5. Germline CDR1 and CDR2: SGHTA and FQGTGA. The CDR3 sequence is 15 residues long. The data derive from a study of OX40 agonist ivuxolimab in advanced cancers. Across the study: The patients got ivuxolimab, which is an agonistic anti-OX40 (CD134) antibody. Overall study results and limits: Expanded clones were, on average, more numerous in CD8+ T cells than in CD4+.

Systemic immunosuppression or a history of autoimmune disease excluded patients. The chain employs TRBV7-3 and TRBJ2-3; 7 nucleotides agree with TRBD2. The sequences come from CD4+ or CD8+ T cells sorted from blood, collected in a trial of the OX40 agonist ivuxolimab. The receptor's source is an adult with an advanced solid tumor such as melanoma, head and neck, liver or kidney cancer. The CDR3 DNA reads TGTGCCAGCAGCTCATGGGGGGGTCGCACAGATACGCAGTATTTT. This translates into CASSSWGGRTDTQYF. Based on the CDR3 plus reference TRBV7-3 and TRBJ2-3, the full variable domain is GAGVSQTPSNKVTEKGKYVELRCDPISGHTALYWYRQSLGQGPEFLIYFQGTGAADDSGLPNDRFFAVRPEGSVSTLKIQRTERGDSAVYLCASSSWGGRTDTQYFGPGTRLTVL.